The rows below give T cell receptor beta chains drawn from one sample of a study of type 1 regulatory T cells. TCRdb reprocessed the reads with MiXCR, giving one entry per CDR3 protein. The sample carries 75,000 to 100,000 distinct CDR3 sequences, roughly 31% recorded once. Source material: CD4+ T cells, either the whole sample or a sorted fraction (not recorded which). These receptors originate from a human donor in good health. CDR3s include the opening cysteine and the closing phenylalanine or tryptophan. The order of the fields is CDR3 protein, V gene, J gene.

CSVAGQKYEQYF,TRBV29-1,TRBJ2-7
CASSQTSLGPTDTQYF,TRBV3-1,TRBJ2-3
CASSPTGDSVYGYTF,TRBV18,TRBJ1-2
CSGTPVGGNLQETQYF,TRBV29-1,TRBJ2-5
CASSLSGGEPYYEQYF,TRBV7-2,TRBJ2-7
CASSQNSGGNTIYF,TRBV5-1,TRBJ1-3
CASSSDLAGSSYNEQFF,TRBV5-1,TRBJ2-1
CASRKLAGGPTDTQYF,TRBV11-2,TRBJ2-3
CASSLGGVREQYF,TRBV12-3/TRBV12-4,TRBJ2-7
CRGDGGGAKMTKGTDTQYF,TRBV20-1,TRBJ2-3
CASSYRAGKREEQYF,TRBV6-5,TRBJ2-7
CASGGLRGRSYNEQFF,TRBV6-1,TRBJ2-1
CASSSGTEGAKNIQYF,TRBV12-3/TRBV12-4,TRBJ2-4
CASSKQQGTTGELFF,TRBV3-1,TRBJ2-2
CASSPRSGRETQYF,TRBV3-1,TRBJ2-5
CASSLNRDSSYEQYF,TRBV4-1,TRBJ2-7
CSVEGDSTGELFF,TRBV29-1,TRBJ2-2
CASSSLGTASYGYTF,TRBV6-5,TRBJ1-2
CSARGRPSGSGDTQYF,TRBV20-1,TRBJ2-3
CATNGEGNEQFF,TRBV19,TRBJ2-1
CASSFSGSVDTEAFF,TRBV11-2,TRBJ1-1
CASSVDLSGGLQEIQYF,TRBV9,TRBJ2-5
CASSYRARSEQFF,TRBV6-6,TRBJ2-1
CASSSQREGREFF,TRBV11-2,TRBJ2-1
CASSYTGGSSYEQYF,TRBV11-2,TRBJ2-7
CATAGALSTDTQYF,TRBV6-5,TRBJ2-3
CASSLTWGGGVNEQYF,TRBV5-1,TRBJ2-7
CSVGGTSGAYEQYF,TRBV29-1,TRBJ2-7
CSASLAGVYNEQFF,TRBV20-1,TRBJ2-1